This T cell receptor (beta chain) was sequenced in a study of blood T cell repertoires in COVID-19. Study context: COVID-19 samples collected from the United States, Italy and Spain covered acute and convalescent phases. Nucleic acid was either cDNA or gDNA, and it came from T cells, B-cell-depleted T cells, or PBMCs.

Individuals aged roughly 18 to 100 years were recruited from about two dozen US areas. In the source study's methods: Reference gene primers were amplified, and this amplification served to estimate nucleated cell counts. TCRdb's copy holds only in-frame clones and misses some; the assay was immunoSEQ multiplex PCR. D and trimming were read from the DNA, whereas the V and J calls and clone size are those reported in that table. This table has approximately 230,000 clones, around 90% appearing once. The sequence was collected from a woman in her 30s with acute COVID-19. Material for sequencing was PBMCs or T cells enriched from blood (not recorded which).

Written as DNA, the CDR3 is TGTGCCAGCAGTCCGAGACAGACGAACACTGAAGCTTTCTTT. It specifies CASSPRQTNTEAFF. The chain employs TRBV6-5 and TRBJ1-1; D might be TRBD1 (5 bases). Looked up from germline, CDR1 is MNHEY and CDR2 is SVGAGI. The CDR3 spans 14 residues. V was shortened by 5 bases and J by 1 base, with 11 bases between the two germline ends.